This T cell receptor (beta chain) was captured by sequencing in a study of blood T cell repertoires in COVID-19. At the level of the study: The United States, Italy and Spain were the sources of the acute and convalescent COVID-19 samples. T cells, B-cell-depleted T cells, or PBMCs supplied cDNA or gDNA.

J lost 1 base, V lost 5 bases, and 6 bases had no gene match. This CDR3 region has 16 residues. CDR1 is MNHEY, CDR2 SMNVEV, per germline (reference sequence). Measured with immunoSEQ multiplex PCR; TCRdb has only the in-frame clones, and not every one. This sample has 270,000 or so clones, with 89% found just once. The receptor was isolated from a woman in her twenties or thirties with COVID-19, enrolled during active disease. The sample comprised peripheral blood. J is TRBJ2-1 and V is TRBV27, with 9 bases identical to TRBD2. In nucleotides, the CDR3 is TGTGCCAGCAGTCCTTCTAGCGGGGAATCCTACAATGAGCAGTTCTTC. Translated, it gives CASSPSSGESYNEQFF.